This T cell receptor (beta chain) was retrieved from a study of shared clonotypes between healthy human individuals. Study-wide results and caveats: A limitation of the genetic and exposure-history diversity represented arose from few donors.

This CDR3 region has 16 residues. The germline V gene encodes CDR1 SGHRS and CDR2 YFSETQ. The V and J ends lost 0 bases and 7 bases respectively, with 16 bases between them. The assay was run at deep level. Researchers divided each subset's genomic DNA evenly across several immunoSEQ plates. Measured with immunoSEQ multiplex PCR; TCRdb has only the in-frame clones, and not every one. Seen here are around 1.6 million clones, 95% to 99% observed once, and the top ten hold around 0.45%. The study separated CD4+ cells into CD45RA+ naive and CD45RA-negative memory subsets. Points on this clone: The antigen remains undetermined.

The sample comprised naive CD4+ T cells sorted from blood. Subset in this sample: CD45RA+ positively selected. This receptor was obtained from a man aged 25 to 40 in good health. The rearrangement uses TRBV5-1 and TRBJ2-2; no clear D gene. The CDR3 here is CASSLETRRVVGELFF. In DNA form, the CDR3 reads TGCGCCAGCAGCTTGGAAACACGGCGAGTGGTCGGGGAGCTGTTTTTT.